A single sample gave rise to the 21 T cell receptor beta chains below, sequenced in a study. TCRdb reprocessed the reads via MiXCR and lists one record per CDR3 protein. The data contain 90 to 120 distinct CDR3 sequences, roughly 21% of them singletons. The sequencing input was CD8+ T cells (not recorded whether cultured). These receptor sequences come from a male donor.

This clonotype was observed a single time. It may be a read error: a sequence one base away is much more abundant. The chain couples TRBV19 to TRBJ1-5; unclear D gene. Germline loops: CDR1 LNHDA, CDR2 SQIVND (reference sequence). The CDR3 has 16 residues. The CDR3 sequence is CASSIGLNMGNRPQHF. In nucleotides, the CDR3 is TGTGCCAGTAGTATAGGACTTAACATGGGCAATCGGCCCCAGCATTTT.

This clonotype is termed hyperexpanded. V gene TRBV20-1 combines with J gene TRBJ2-4; 7 bases align to TRBD2. Germline values: CDR1 DFQATT, CDR2 SNEGSKA (reference sequence). The CDR3 contains 13 residues. With 6 bases clipped from V and 3 bases from J, the junction kept 5 bases outside the gene matches. The CDR3 loop reads CSAGPSGKNIQYF. CDR3 DNA: TGCAGTGCGGGACCTAGCGGCAAAAACATTCAGTACTTC.

By frequency in the sample, this clonotype is hyperexpanded. CDR3 bases: TGTGCCAGCAGTTATACAGGGGGTCTGATGGCTTTCTTT. It yields the protein CASSYTGGLMAFF. This chain joins TRBV6-5 and TRBJ1-1; 8 bases fit TRBD1. The CDR3 length is 13 residues. V lost 3 bases to trimming and J lost 11 bases; unmatched junction nucleotides: 8. CDR1 and CDR2 from the germline V gene are MNHEY and SVGAGI.

This clonotype is large in the sample. The chain joins TRBV6-5 to TRBJ1-1, with 8 positions matching TRBD1. Trimming took 3 bases from V and 3 from J; bases not matched to a gene: 6. From germline, CDR1 is MNHEY and CDR2 SVGAGI. This CDR3 has 15 residues. In DNA form, the CDR3 reads TGTGCCAGCAGTTATGGTCAGGGGGCGCACACTGAAGCTTTCTTT. Translated, it gives CASSYGQGAHTEAFF.

This clonotype is deemed large. The chain recombines TRBV12-3 or TRBV12-4 with TRBJ1-5, with D maybe TRBD1 (5 bases). The germline V and J ends were trimmed by 5 bases and 6 bases, with 11 bases remaining between them. This CDR3 comprises 13 residues. CDR3 sequence reads: CASSGQGAQPQHF. In DNA, the CDR3 is TGTGCCAGCAGTGGCCAGGGTGCTCAGCCCCAGCATTTT.

A note on this clonotype: The conserved final phenylalanine or tryptophan is absent from the CDR3, which likely points to a read error. The J gene is TRBJ2-3, the V gene TRBV14; D is uncertain. V lost 1 base and J lost 4, with 9 bases in between. There are 14 residues in the CDR3. Germline assignment: CDR1 SGHDN and CDR2 FVKESK. The CDR3 DNA follows: TGTGCCAGCAGCCAAGTGGCGAGACCAGATACGCAGTATTGT. Its protein product is CASSQVARPDTQYC.

The genes are TRBV5-1 and TRBJ2-2, with D unresolved. The CDR3 is 13 amino acids. Per the germline V gene, CDR1 is SGHRS and CDR2 is YFSETQ. The V end was cut by 0 bases, the J end by 5 bases, with 5 bases between. In nucleotides, the CDR3 is TGCGCCAGCAGCTTGGTAGAAACCGGGGAGCTGTTTTTT. Its protein product is CASSLVETGELFF.

This clonotype rates as large (0.1 to 1%). This chain links TRBV5-1 with TRBJ2-7; 8 bases fit TRBD2. V shed 7 bases and J 4 bases; nucleotides not matched to a gene: 4. The CDR3 has 12 residues. CDR1 is SGHRS and CDR2 is YFSETQ in the germline V gene. The CDR3 reads CASGGGLYEQYF. CDR3 coding DNA: TGCGCCAGCGGCGGGGGGTTGTACGAGCAGTACTTC.

Concerning this clonotype: Since a much larger clone is just one base distant, this may be a read error. CDR3 sequence (DNA): TGTGCCAGCAGCCTCCTGGCGCCCTCCTACAATGAGCAGTTCTTC. Translated, it gives CASSLLAPSYNEQFF. The gene calls are TRBV6-2 or TRBV6-3 and TRBJ2-1; no firm D call. This CDR3 has 15 residues. Looked up from germline, CDR1 is MNHEY and CDR2 is SVGEGT. With 6 bases removed from V and 0 bases from J, the gap between germline ends came to 12 bases.

By share, this clonotype counts as hyperexpanded. The chain has TRBV6-2 or TRBV6-3 and TRBJ1-5; perhaps TRBD1 as D (5 bases). The CDR3 consists of 14 residues. V dropped 3 bases and J dropped 4 bases, with 10 bases sitting between them. Germline CDR1 and CDR2: MNHEY and SVGEGT. The CDR3 is CASSYIGVNQPQHF. The CDR3 DNA sequence: TGTGCCAGCAGTTATATAGGGGTAAATCAGCCCCAGCATTTT.

This clonotype is large. The chain links TRBV2 to TRBJ1-5; D gene ambiguous. This CDR3 comprises 15 residues. V lost 0 bases, J lost 4 bases, and 10 bases lay in between. The V gene's germline CDR1 is SNHLY and CDR2 FYNNEI. CDR3 protein: CASSEALLGNQPQHF. CDR3 DNA: TGTGCCAGCAGTGAAGCGCTTCTGGGGAATCAGCCCCAGCATTTT.

This clonotype qualifies as large (0.1 to 1%). The chain recombines TRBV7-2 with TRBJ2-7; TRBD2 matches 8 bases. V gave up 6 bases and J gave up 4 bases; unmatched junction bases: 5. The CDR3 is 13 residues long. CDR1 and CDR2 (germline): SGHTA, FQGNSA. CDR3 sequence: CASRPGGGYEQYF. CDR3 in DNA: TGTGCCAGCAGACCGGGGGGGGGATACGAGCAGTACTTC.

This clonotype was seen more than once but under ten times. This could be a read error, since a much larger clone is one nucleotide away. The rearrangement uses TRBV7-2 and TRBJ1-4; unclear D gene. Trimming stripped 2 bases from V and 7 bases from J, with 11 bases between. This CDR3 has 14 residues. The germline V gene has CDR1 SGHTA and CDR2 FQGNSA. CDR3 loop: CASSLSGVGEKLFF. CDR3 DNA: TGTGCCAGCAGCTTATCGGGCGTCGGTGAAAAACTGTTTTTT.

This clonotype rates as hyperexpanded. This chain uses TRBV20-1 with TRBJ2-1; D may be TRBD1 or TRBD2 (5 bases each). The ends were cut back, 3 bases at V and 8 bases at J, with 17 bases in the middle. Germline V gene lookup returns CDR1 DFQATT and CDR2 SNEGSKA (reference sequence). The CDR3 is 14 amino acids. DNA for the CDR3: TGCAGTGCTAGGGGGGAGTTGGGGGTCGATGAGCAGTTCTTC. Translating gives CSARGELGVDEQFF.

By sample fraction, this clonotype is hyperexpanded. The rearrangement uses TRBV27 and TRBJ2-3; 7 bases align to TRBD1. V dropped 5 bases and J dropped 0; count of bases not matched to a gene: 14. This CDR3 contains 18 residues. From germline, CDR1 is MNHEY and CDR2 SMNVEV (reference sequence). The CDR3 DNA reads as TGTGCCAGCAGTATTCTTTCAAGGGACAGACCGAGCACAGATACGCAGTATTTT. Translation gives CASSILSRDRPSTDTQYF.

In this sample, this clonotype is large. The J gene is TRBJ2-1, the V gene TRBV5-1; a possible D gene is TRBD1 (5 bases). V was cut by 4 bases and J by 8 bases, with 16 bases left in between. CDR3 length equals 14 residues. Germline CDR1 is SGHRS and CDR2 is YFSETQ. The CDR3 coding sequence is TGCGCCAGCAGCGAGACAGAGAATCACTATGAGCAGTTCTTC. Encoded protein: CASSETENHYEQFF.

This clonotype was observed a few times. A much bigger clone sits one base away, suggesting this may be a read error. The chain carries TRBV25-1 and TRBJ2-1; 9 positions match TRBD2. J was trimmed by 5 bases and V by 2 bases; bases with no gene match: 4. Per the germline V gene, CDR1 is MGHDK and CDR2 is SYGVNS. The CDR3 is 15 residues long. The DNA of the CDR3 is TGTGCCAGCAGTGAAGTGCCTAGCGGGGACAATGAGCAGTTCTTC. Translating gives CASSEVPSGDNEQFF. Based on the CDR3 plus reference TRBV25-1 and TRBJ2-1, the full variable domain is EADIYQTPRYLVIGTGKKITLECSQTMGHDKMYWYQQDPGMELHLIHYSYGVNSTEKGDLSSESTVSRIRTEHFPLTLESARPSHTSQYLCASSEVPSGDNEQFFGPGTRLTVL.

Relative to its sample, this clonotype is hyperexpanded. V and J are TRBV4-1 and TRBJ2-7; no definite D call. With 0 bases removed from V and 3 bases from J, the gap between germline ends came to 12 bases. The CDR3 covers 15 residues. Germline V gives CDR1 MGHRA, CDR2 YSYEKL. CDR3 bases: TGCGCCAGCAGCCAAGATTGGGCCACAGTCTACGAGCAGTACTTC. Protein sequence: CASSQDWATVYEQYF.

This rearrangement joins TRBV12-3 or TRBV12-4 to TRBJ2-3; D possibly corresponds to TRBD1 (6 bases). Between the trimmed V and J ends, which lost 5 bases and 1 base, there was a span of 13 bases. The length of the CDR3 is 15 residues. The CDR3 loop is CASSRHPGGTDTQYF. The CDR3 nucleotides read TGTGCCAGCAGTCGACACCCAGGGGGCACAGATACGCAGTATTTT.

The rearrangement uses TRBV19 and TRBJ1-5; D gene unclear. Germline V gene data show CDR1 as LNHDA and CDR2 as SQIVND (reference sequence). V was clipped by 3 bases and J by 0 bases, with 0 bases between them. The CDR3 is 12 residues long. As DNA, the CDR3 is TGTGCCAGTAGTATTAGCAATCAGCCCCAGCATTTT. Residues: CASSISNQPQHF.

DNA of the CDR3: TGTGCCAGCAGTTACGCCGGGACGGTTGAAAAACTGTTTTTT. As protein: CASSYAGTVEKLFF. The chain uses TRBV27 and TRBJ1-4; maybe TRBD1 (5 bases). V shed 4 bases and J shed 7 bases, with 13 bases lying between them. The CDR3 length is 14 residues. The V gene's germline CDR1 is MNHEY and CDR2 SMNVEV (reference sequence).